These T cell receptor beta chains were read from a single sample in a study of human T cells and chemical hapten exposure. TCRdb re-derived calls from the RACE reads in MiXCR, one entry per CDR3 protein. The data contain about 84,000 distinct CDR3 sequences, 10% to 13% of them singletons. Specimen: whole blood, collected in connection with sensitization to the hapten diphenylcyclopropenone (DPC). The receptors come from a woman in her forties or fifties with alopecia areata. Some clones in this sample may be carry-over from other donors' samples. Both conserved end residues are part of each CDR3. The D gene is left open where the match is weak. Not every row has a clone size; where given, it reads once, few, many or a size class.

j_call: TRBJ2-3
d_call: .
clone_size: .
v_call: TRBV12-3/TRBV12-4
cdr3_nt: TGTGCCAGCAGTTTAGCGCGCCTCACAGATACGCAGTATTTT
cdr3_aa: CASSLARLTDTQYF

j_call: TRBJ2-3
d_call: TRBD2
clone_size: .
v_call: TRBV11-2
cdr3_nt: TGTGCCAGCGGAGCGGGAGGGCCGGGAGATACGCAGTATTTT
cdr3_aa: CASGAGGPGDTQYF

j_call: TRBJ2-7
d_call: TRBD1
clone_size: many
v_call: TRBV2
cdr3_nt: TGTGCCAGCAGTGGAAACAGGGGGAACTACGAGCAGTACTTC
cdr3_aa: CASSGNRGNYEQYF

j_call: TRBJ1-2
d_call: .
clone_size: many
v_call: TRBV19
cdr3_nt: TGTGCCAGTAGTTTCGGTACAGAGACCTATGGCTACACCTTC
cdr3_aa: CASSFGTETYGYTF

j_call: TRBJ2-7
d_call: TRBD2
clone_size: few
v_call: TRBV7-6
cdr3_nt: TGTGCCAGCAGCCCCCGACTAGCGGGAGCGTACGAGCAGTACTTC
cdr3_aa: CASSPRLAGAYEQYF

j_call: TRBJ1-1
d_call: TRBD1
clone_size: many
v_call: TRBV30
cdr3_nt: TGTGCCTGGAGTCAGGGGGCGAGGACCACTGAAGCTTTCTTT
cdr3_aa: CAWSQGARTTEAFF

j_call: TRBJ2-2
d_call: .
clone_size: many
v_call: TRBV5-1
cdr3_nt: TGCGCCAGCAGCGTGACGGTTACCGGGGAGCTGTTTTTT
cdr3_aa: CASSVTVTGELFF

j_call: TRBJ2-3
d_call: .
clone_size: few
v_call: TRBV10-1
cdr3_nt: TGCGCCAGCAGTGAGGGGGTAGGAGATACGCAGTATTTT
cdr3_aa: CASSEGVGDTQYF

j_call: TRBJ1-5
d_call: .
clone_size: .
v_call: TRBV20-1
cdr3_nt: TGCAGTGCTAGCGAACAGGGAAAGAAGGATCAGCCCCAGCATTTT
cdr3_aa: CSASEQGKKDQPQHF

j_call: TRBJ2-7
d_call: TRBD2
clone_size: many
v_call: TRBV6-5
cdr3_nt: TGTGCCAGCAGCTCAAGACTAGCGGGAGGGTGGGAGCAGTACTTC
cdr3_aa: CASSSRLAGGWEQYF

j_call: TRBJ2-7
d_call: TRBD1
clone_size: many
v_call: TRBV6-2/TRBV6-3
cdr3_nt: TGTGCCAGCAGTTTTACAGGGGCGAGCTCCTACGAGCAGTACTTC
cdr3_aa: CASSFTGASSYEQYF

j_call: TRBJ2-7
d_call: TRBD2
clone_size: many
v_call: TRBV25-1
cdr3_nt: TGTGCCAGCGTCCCGACTAGCGGCTACGAGCAGTACTTC
cdr3_aa: CASVPTSGYEQYF

j_call: TRBJ1-5
d_call: .
clone_size: few
v_call: TRBV30
cdr3_nt: TGTGCCTGGGGGGGCATAGGCAATCAGCCCCAGCATTTT
cdr3_aa: CAWGGIGNQPQHF

j_call: TRBJ2-1
d_call: TRBD2
clone_size: .
v_call: TRBV18
cdr3_nt: TGTGCCAGCTCGGCGGGACTAGCGGGAGCCTACAATGAGCAGTTCTTC
cdr3_aa: CASSAGLAGAYNEQFF

j_call: TRBJ2-2
d_call: TRBD1
clone_size: many
v_call: TRBV5-1
cdr3_nt: TGCGCCAGCAGCTTCTCCGGGACAGTGAGCACCGGGGAGCTGTTTTTT
cdr3_aa: CASSFSGTVSTGELFF

j_call: TRBJ2-1
d_call: .
clone_size: many
v_call: TRBV5-1
cdr3_nt: TGCGCCAGCAGCCCACGGACTTCCCTAAGGTACAATGAGCAGTTCTTC
cdr3_aa: CASSPRTSLRYNEQFF

j_call: TRBJ1-5
d_call: .
clone_size: many
v_call: TRBV12-3/TRBV12-4
cdr3_nt: TGTGCCAGCAGTTTAAGTGGGAGCAATCAGCCCCAGCATTTT
cdr3_aa: CASSLSGSNQPQHF

j_call: TRBJ2-7
d_call: .
clone_size: many
v_call: TRBV7-2
cdr3_nt: TGTGCCAGCAGCCTACCGGACAGAGTCTACGAGCAGTACTTC
cdr3_aa: CASSLPDRVYEQYF

j_call: TRBJ2-1
d_call: TRBD2
clone_size: .
v_call: TRBV7-3
cdr3_nt: TGTGGCAGCAGCCCCGGAGGTCTAGCGGGAAGAGAGCAGTTCTTC
cdr3_aa: CGSSPGGLAGREQFF

j_call: TRBJ1-2
d_call: .
clone_size: many
v_call: TRBV5-1
cdr3_nt: TGCGCCAGCAGCTTGGATTCCCCAGGGGACTATGGCTACACCTTC
cdr3_aa: CASSLDSPGDYGYTF

j_call: TRBJ1-1
d_call: .
clone_size: .
v_call: TRBV6-1
cdr3_nt: TGTGCCAGCAGTGAATATGCAGGGGCGCGAACTGAAGCTTTCTTT
cdr3_aa: CASSEYAGARTEAFF

j_call: TRBJ1-6
d_call: .
clone_size: few
v_call: TRBV3-1
cdr3_nt: TGTGCCAGCAGCCAAGTTTCGAGGGGCTCCTATAATTCACCCCTCCACTTT
cdr3_aa: CASSQVSRGSYNSPLHF

j_call: TRBJ2-6
d_call: .
clone_size: .
v_call: TRBV9
cdr3_nt: TGTGCCAGCAGCGTCTACGGGGCCAACGTCCTGACTTTC
cdr3_aa: CASSVYGANVLTF

j_call: TRBJ2-3
d_call: .
clone_size: .
v_call: TRBV12-3/TRBV12-4
cdr3_nt: TGTGCCAGCACACCTGGGGGTCGGTTTTCCACAGATACGCAGTATTTT
cdr3_aa: CASTPGGRFSTDTQYF

j_call: TRBJ1-1
d_call: .
clone_size: many
v_call: TRBV3-1
cdr3_nt: TGTGCCAGCAGCCAAGATATGAGGAACACTGAAGCTTTCTTT
cdr3_aa: CASSQDMRNTEAFF

j_call: TRBJ2-2
d_call: .
clone_size: many
v_call: TRBV4-3
cdr3_nt: TGCGCCAGCAGCCAAGAACAGAACACCGGGGAGCTGTTTTTT
cdr3_aa: CASSQEQNTGELFF

j_call: TRBJ2-3
d_call: TRBD2
clone_size: many
v_call: TRBV20-1
cdr3_nt: TGCAGTGCTAGAGATCCCGGGGGGGGAGTTTCCACAGATACGCAGTATTTT
cdr3_aa: CSARDPGGGVSTDTQYF

j_call: TRBJ1-3
d_call: .
clone_size: many
v_call: TRBV7-3
cdr3_nt: TGTGCCAGCAGCTTGGGCCCGTTGTCTGGAAACACCATATATTTT
cdr3_aa: CASSLGPLSGNTIYF

j_call: TRBJ2-1
d_call: TRBD2
clone_size: .
v_call: TRBV4-2
cdr3_nt: TGTGCCAGCAGCCAGGACTTTACTAGCGGGGCATACAATGAGCAGTTCTTC
cdr3_aa: CASSQDFTSGAYNEQFF

j_call: TRBJ2-1
d_call: TRBD2
clone_size: many
v_call: TRBV28
cdr3_nt: TGTGCCAGCAGTTTATTGGGGGGGGATGATGAGCAGTTCTTC
cdr3_aa: CASSLLGGDDEQFF

j_call: TRBJ2-5
d_call: .
clone_size: few
v_call: TRBV9
cdr3_nt: TGTGCCAGCAGCGTAGGGGAGGAGACCCAGTACTTC
cdr3_aa: CASSVGEETQYF

j_call: TRBJ2-7
d_call: TRBD1
clone_size: many
v_call: TRBV28
cdr3_nt: TGTGCCAGCAGTTTATCCAGGACAGGGTCCTACGAGCAGTACTTC
cdr3_aa: CASSLSRTGSYEQYF